This T cell receptor beta chain is from a study of T cells after yellow fever vaccination. Study-level points and caveats: The CD4 compartment and the CD8 compartment contained a small share of clonotypes in common. A large majority of primary-vaccination clones showed up again after the booster (96% CD4, around 90% CD8).

This clonotype has just a few counts. What it recognizes is unknown. It was through 5'RACE template switching that TCR cDNA was made, with a universal primer site and UMIs added. TCRdb analysed the 5' RACE reads with MiXCR anew, one entry per CDR3 protein. The sample contains around 120,000 distinct CDR3 sequences, 13% to 15% of which appear only once. Here the sequenced sample was CD8+ T cells sorted from PBMCs, taken 5 days after the yellow fever booster vaccination. The clonotype comes from a man aged 18 to 30 who received the YFV17D yellow fever vaccine.

The CDR3 spells CASSPPDSTYEQYF. The CDR3 DNA is TGCGCCAGCAGCCCTCCAGACAGCACCTACGAGCAGTACTTC. V and J are TRBV4-1 and TRBJ2-7, with TRBD1 as a possible D gene (5 bases). Deletions cut 4 bases from V and 2 bases from J, with 12 bases between. The germline CDR1 and CDR2 sequences are MGHRA and YSYEKL. CDR3 length: 14 residues.